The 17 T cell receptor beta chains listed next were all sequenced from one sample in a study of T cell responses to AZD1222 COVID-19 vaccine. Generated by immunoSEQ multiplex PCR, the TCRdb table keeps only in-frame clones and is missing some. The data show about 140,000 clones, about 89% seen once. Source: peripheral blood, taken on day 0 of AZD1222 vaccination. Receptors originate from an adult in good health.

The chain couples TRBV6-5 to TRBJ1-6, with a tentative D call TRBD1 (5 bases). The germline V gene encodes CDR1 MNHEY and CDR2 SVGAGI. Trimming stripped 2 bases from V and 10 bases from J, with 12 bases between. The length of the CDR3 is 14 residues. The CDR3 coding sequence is TGTGCCAGCAGTTACGGGACCTTGGGGTCACCCCTCCACTTT. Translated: CASSYGTLGSPLHF.

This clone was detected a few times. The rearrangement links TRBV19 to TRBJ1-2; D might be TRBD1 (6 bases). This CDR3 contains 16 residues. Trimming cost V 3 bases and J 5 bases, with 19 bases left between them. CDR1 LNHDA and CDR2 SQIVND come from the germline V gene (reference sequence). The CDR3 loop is CASSIGGQGALYGYTF. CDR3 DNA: TGTGCCAGTAGTATCGGGGGCCAGGGCGCTCTTTATGGCTACACCTTC. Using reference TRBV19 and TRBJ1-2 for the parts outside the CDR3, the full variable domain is DGGITQSPKYLFRKEGQNVTLSCEQNLNHDAMYWYRQDPGQGLRLIYYSQIVNDFQKGDIAEGYSVSREKKESFPLTVTSAQKNPTAFYLCASSIGGQGALYGYTFGSGTRLTVV.

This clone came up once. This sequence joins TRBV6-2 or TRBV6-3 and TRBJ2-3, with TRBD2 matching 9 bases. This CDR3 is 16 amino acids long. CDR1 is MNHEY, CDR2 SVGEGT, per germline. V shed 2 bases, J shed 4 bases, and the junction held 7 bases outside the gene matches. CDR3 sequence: CASSYGLAGAADTQYF. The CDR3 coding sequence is TGTGCCAGCAGTTACGGCTTAGCGGGAGCGGCAGATACGCAGTATTTT.

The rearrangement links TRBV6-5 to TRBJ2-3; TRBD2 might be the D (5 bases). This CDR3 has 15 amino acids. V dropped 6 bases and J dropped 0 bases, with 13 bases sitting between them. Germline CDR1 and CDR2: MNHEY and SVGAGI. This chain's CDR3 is CASSQGLASTDTQYF. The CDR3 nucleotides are TGTGCCAGCAGCCAAGGACTTGCTAGCACAGATACGCAGTATTTT.

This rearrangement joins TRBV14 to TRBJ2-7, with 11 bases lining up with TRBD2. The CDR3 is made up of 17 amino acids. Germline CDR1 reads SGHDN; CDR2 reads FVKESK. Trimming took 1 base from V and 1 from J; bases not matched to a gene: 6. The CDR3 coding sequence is TGTGCCAGCAGCCAAGGCGGCCTAGCGGGAGGATCCTACGAGCAGTACTTC. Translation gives CASSQGGLAGGSYEQYF.

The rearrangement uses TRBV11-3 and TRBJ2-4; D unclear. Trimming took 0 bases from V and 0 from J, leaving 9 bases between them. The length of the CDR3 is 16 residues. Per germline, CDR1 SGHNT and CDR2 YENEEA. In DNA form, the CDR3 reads TGTGCCAGCAGCTTAGAACCCCAAAGAGCCAAAAACATTCAGTACTTC. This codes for CASSLEPQRAKNIQYF.

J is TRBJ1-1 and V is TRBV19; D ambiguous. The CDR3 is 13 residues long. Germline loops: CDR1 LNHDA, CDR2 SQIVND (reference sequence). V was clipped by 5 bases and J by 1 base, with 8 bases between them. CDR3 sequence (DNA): TGTGCCAGTAGTCCCCGGGAGAACACTGAAGCTTTCTTT. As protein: CASSPRENTEAFF.

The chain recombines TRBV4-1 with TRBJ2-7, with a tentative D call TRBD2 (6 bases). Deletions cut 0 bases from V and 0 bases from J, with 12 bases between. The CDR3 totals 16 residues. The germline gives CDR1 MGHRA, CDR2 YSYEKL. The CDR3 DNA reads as TGCGCCAGCAGCCAAGATAGCGGCGCCAGCTCCTACGAGCAGTACTTC. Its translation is CASSQDSGASSYEQYF.

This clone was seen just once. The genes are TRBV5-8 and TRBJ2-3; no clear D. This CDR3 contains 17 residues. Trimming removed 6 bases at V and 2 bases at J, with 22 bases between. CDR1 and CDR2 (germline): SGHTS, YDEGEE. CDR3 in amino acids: CASNTPKDSENTDTQYF. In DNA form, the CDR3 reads TGTGCCAGCAACACGCCGAAAGACTCAGAGAACACAGATACGCAGTATTTT. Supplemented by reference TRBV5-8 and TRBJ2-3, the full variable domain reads EAGVTQSPTHLIKTRGQQATLRCSPISGHTSVYWYQQALGLGLQFLLWYDEGEERNRGNFPPRFSGRQFPNYSSELNVNALELEDSALYLCASNTPKDSENTDTQYFGPGTRLTVL.

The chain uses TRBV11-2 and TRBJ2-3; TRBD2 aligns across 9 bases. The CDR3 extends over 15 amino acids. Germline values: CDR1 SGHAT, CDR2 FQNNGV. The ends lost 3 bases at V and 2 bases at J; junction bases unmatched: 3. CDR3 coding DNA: TGTGCCAGCAGCTTTAGCGGGGGTAACACAGATACGCAGTATTTT. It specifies CASSFSGGNTDTQYF. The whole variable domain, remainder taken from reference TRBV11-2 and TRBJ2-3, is EAGVAQSPRYKIIEKRQSVAFWCNPISGHATLYWYQQILGQGPKLLIQFQNNGVVDDSQLPKDRFSAERLKGVDSTLKIQPAKLEDSAVYLCASSFSGGNTDTQYFGPGTRLTVL.

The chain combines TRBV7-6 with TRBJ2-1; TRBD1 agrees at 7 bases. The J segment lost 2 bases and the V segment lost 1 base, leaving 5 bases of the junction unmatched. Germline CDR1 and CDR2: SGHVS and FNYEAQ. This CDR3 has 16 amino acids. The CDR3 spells CASSLGGQGAYNEQFF. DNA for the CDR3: TGTGCCAGCAGCTTAGGCGGGCAGGGGGCCTACAATGAGCAGTTCTTC.

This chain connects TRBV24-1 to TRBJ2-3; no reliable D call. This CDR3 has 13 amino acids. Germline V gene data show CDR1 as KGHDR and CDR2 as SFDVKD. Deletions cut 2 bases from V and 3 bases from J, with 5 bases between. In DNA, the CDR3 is TGTGCCACCAGTGATTGGCTAACAGATACGCAGTATTTT. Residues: CATSDWLTDTQYF.

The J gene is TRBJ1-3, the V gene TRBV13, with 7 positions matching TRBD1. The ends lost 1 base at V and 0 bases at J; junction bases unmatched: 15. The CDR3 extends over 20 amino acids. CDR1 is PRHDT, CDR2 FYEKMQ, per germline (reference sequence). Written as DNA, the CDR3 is TGTGCCAGCAGCTTAGTCTATTTTCCCCGGGACAGCCGCTCTGGAAACACCATATATTTT. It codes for CASSLVYFPRDSRSGNTIYF.

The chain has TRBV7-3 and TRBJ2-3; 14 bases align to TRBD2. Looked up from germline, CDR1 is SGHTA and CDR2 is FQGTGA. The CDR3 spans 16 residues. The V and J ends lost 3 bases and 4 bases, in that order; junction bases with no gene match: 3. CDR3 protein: CASSLTSGRGADTQYF. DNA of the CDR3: TGTGCCAGCAGCTTGACTAGCGGGAGGGGGGCAGATACGCAGTATTTT.

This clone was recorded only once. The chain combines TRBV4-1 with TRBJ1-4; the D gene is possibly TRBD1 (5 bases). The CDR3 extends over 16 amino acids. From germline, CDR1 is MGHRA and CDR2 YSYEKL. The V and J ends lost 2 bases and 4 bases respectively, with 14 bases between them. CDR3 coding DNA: TGCGCCAGCAGCCAAACTCTATGGGGCGTTAATGAAAAACTGTTTTTT. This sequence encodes CASSQTLWGVNEKLFF.

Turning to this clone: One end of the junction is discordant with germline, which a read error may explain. The CDR3 loop reads CASSQISGGASFKLF. CDR3 nucleotide sequence: TGTGCCAGCAGCCAGATTAGCGGGGGGGCCTCGTTTAAGCTCTTC. V and J are TRBV3-1 (or the pseudogene TRBV3-2) and TRBJ2-1; 11 bases are shared with TRBD2. The CDR3 has 15 residues. Germline V CDR1 and CDR2: LGHDT, YNNKEL (reference sequence).

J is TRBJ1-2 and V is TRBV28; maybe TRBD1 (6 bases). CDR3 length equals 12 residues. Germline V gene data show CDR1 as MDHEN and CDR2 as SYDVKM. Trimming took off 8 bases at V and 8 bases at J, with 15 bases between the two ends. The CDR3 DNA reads TGTGCCAGCTCTATCGGGGGCGGCGGCTACACCTTC. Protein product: CASSIGGGGYTF.